A single sample is the source of the 20 T cell receptor beta chains below, sequenced in a study of cytomegalovirus exposure and HLA in healthy donors. The PCR had 60 Vbeta and 13 Jbeta primers. Profiling relied on immunoSEQ multiplex PCR, and the TCRdb table lists in-frame clones only, not all of them. The sample lists about 160,000 clones, nearly 80% seen once, with just over 3% in the top ten. The specimen sequenced was PBMCs. The receptors were gathered from a woman between 40 and 50 years old in good health and CMV-seronegative.

The chain employs TRBV27 and TRBJ1-5, with TRBD1 matching over 8 bases. Germline CDR1 and CDR2: MNHEY and SMNVEV (reference sequence). With V trimmed by 5 bases and J by 7 bases, 7 bases remained unmatched. This CDR3 region has 14 residues. As DNA, the CDR3 is TGTGCCAGCAGTCCCCTGCAGGGGGCACAGCCCCAGCATTTT. Residues: CASSPLQGAQPQHF.

V gene TRBV5-4 combines with J gene TRBJ1-6; perhaps TRBD1 as D (6 bases). This CDR3 contains 14 residues. CDR1 is SGHNT, CDR2 YYREEE, per germline (reference sequence). The germline V and J ends were trimmed by 7 bases and 8 bases, with 16 bases remaining between them. The CDR3 protein is CASGTQGLDSPLHF. Here the CDR3 DNA reads TGTGCCAGCGGGACACAGGGCTTGGATTCACCCCTCCACTTT.

This clone was counted only a few times. The chain couples TRBV7-9 to TRBJ2-3; tentatively, D is TRBD2 (5 bases). The V gene's germline CDR1 is SEHNR and CDR2 FQNEAQ (reference sequence). Trimming took off 0 bases at V and 4 bases at J, with 11 bases between the two ends. CDR3 length: 15 residues. This CDR3 reads CASSLASGAADTQYF. In DNA, the CDR3 is TGTGCCAGCAGCTTAGCGAGCGGAGCCGCAGATACGCAGTATTTT.

The rearrangement uses TRBV7-8 and TRBJ2-1; TRBD1 agrees at 11 bases. Unmatched junction bases numbered 6, after V lost 5 bases and J lost 9 bases. From germline, CDR1 is SGHVS and CDR2 FQNEAQ. The CDR3 sequence is 14 residues long. The DNA of the CDR3 is TGTGCCAGCAGCATCGGACAGGGGGCGAGTGAGCAGTTCTTC. Amino acids: CASSIGQGASEQFF.

The rearrangement uses TRBV7-9 and TRBJ1-5; TRBD1 matches 7 bases. This CDR3 contains 16 residues. CDR1 and CDR2 from the germline V gene are SEHNR and FQNEAQ (reference sequence). The V and J ends lost 2 bases and 0 bases, in that order; junction bases with no gene match: 4. The CDR3 protein is CASSLWDSHSNQPQHF. CDR3 DNA: TGTGCCAGCAGCTTATGGGACAGTCATAGCAATCAGCCCCAGCATTTT.

The chain combines TRBV5-1 with TRBJ1-5, with D unresolved. The CDR3 runs 13 residues. Germline V lookup: CDR1 SGHRS, CDR2 YFSETQ. V lost 5 bases and J lost 4, with 10 bases in between. The CDR3 sequence is CASREDGNQPQHF. CDR3 in DNA: TGCGCCAGCAGGGAGGACGGGAATCAGCCCCAGCATTTT. Full variable domain (rest looked up from reference TRBV5-1 and TRBJ1-5): KAGVTQTPRYLIKTRGQQVTLSCSPISGHRSVSWYQQTPGQGLQFLFEYFSETQRNKGNFPGRFSGRQFSNSRSEMNVSTLELGDSALYLCASREDGNQPQHFGDGTRLSIL.

This clone appeared a few times. V usage is TRBV2 and J usage is TRBJ1-4; D unresolved. The CDR3 spans 14 residues. Germline V gene data show CDR1 as SNHLY and CDR2 as FYNNEI. V dropped 7 bases and J dropped 3 bases, with 12 bases sitting between them. The CDR3 spells CASKREISNEKLFF. The CDR3 region has the DNA TGTGCCAGCAAACGGGAGATATCTAATGAAAAACTGTTTTTT.

In this sample, this clone turned up a few times. The chain employs TRBV6-1 and TRBJ2-3; 8 bases map to TRBD2. The J segment lost 8 bases and the V segment lost 10 bases, leaving 11 bases of the junction unmatched. The CDR3 is 13 residues long. Germline V gene lookup returns CDR1 MNHNS and CDR2 SASEGT. The CDR3 loop is CATRTSRWGTQYF. The CDR3 nucleotides read TGTGCCACCCGGACTAGCCGGTGGGGTACGCAGTATTTT.

The chain links TRBV4-1 to TRBJ2-4; D is ambiguous. V gave up 1 base and J gave up 1 base, with 8 bases separating them. This CDR3 region has 15 residues. Germline V lookup: CDR1 MGHRA, CDR2 YSYEKL. The CDR3 DNA sequence: TGCGCCAGCAGCCAAGTATCCGGGGCCAAAAACATTCAGTACTTC. Protein: CASSQVSGAKNIQYF.

The chain links TRBV18 to TRBJ1-2, with 8 bases aligning to TRBD1. Germline-derived CDR1 and CDR2 are KGHSH and LQKENI. The V and J ends lost 3 bases and 6 bases, in that order; junction bases with no gene match: 24. CDR3 length equals 20 residues. DNA for the CDR3: TGTGCCAGCTCACCGGTCACGAACAGCGCCGGAACAGGGGGATCTAATGGCTACACCTTC. Translation gives CASSPVTNSAGTGGSNGYTF.

V and J are TRBV7-8 and TRBJ1-4; 8 bases agree with TRBD1. Germline V gene lookup returns CDR1 SGHVS and CDR2 FQNEAQ. The trim removed 6 bases at V and 0 bases at J, leaving 6 bases unmatched. The CDR3 runs 16 residues. The CDR3 loop reads CASRGDRFATNEKLFF. In DNA form, the CDR3 reads TGTGCCAGCAGGGGGGACAGGTTCGCAACTAATGAAAAACTGTTTTTT.

This chain uses TRBV6-5 with TRBJ1-1; D remains ambiguous. In germline, CDR1 is MNHEY, CDR2 SVGAGI. Trimming pared 2 bases from V and 1 base from J, leaving 14 bases between. This CDR3 is built from 16 residues. CDR3 loop: CASSYVNLGRNTEAFF. CDR3 coding DNA: TGTGCCAGCAGTTACGTCAATCTGGGCAGGAACACTGAAGCTTTCTTT.

The chain uses TRBV6-6 and TRBJ2-7; possibly TRBD2 for D (7 bases). The CDR3 has 15 amino acids. V was cut by 0 bases and J by 5 bases, with 14 bases left in between. Germline V lookup: CDR1 MNHNY, CDR2 SVGAGI (reference sequence). The CDR3 here is CASSYSGAGVNEQYF. CDR3 DNA sequence: TGTGCCAGCAGTTACTCGGGGGCGGGGGTGAACGAGCAGTACTTC.

The chain joins TRBV28 to TRBJ2-2, with 7 bases matching TRBD1. The CDR3 spans 17 residues. CDR1 is MDHEN and CDR2 is SYDVKM in the germline V gene. Unmatched junction bases numbered 13, after V lost 6 bases and J lost 3 bases. The CDR3 reads CASSSTQGRLDTGELFF. The CDR3 bases are TGTGCCAGCAGCTCTACACAGGGGAGATTGGACACCGGGGAGCTGTTTTTT.

The rearrangement links TRBV19 to TRBJ1-2, with a possible D match to TRBD1 (5 bases). V gave up 0 bases and J gave up 3 bases, with 11 bases separating them. CDR3 length: 15 residues. Germline V gene sequence: CDR1 LNHDA, CDR2 SQIVND (reference sequence). In DNA form, the CDR3 reads TGTGCCAGTAGTATAGAGAGGCCGGGGGACTATGGCTACACCTTC. Protein: CASSIERPGDYGYTF. Filled out from reference TRBV19 and TRBJ1-2, the complete variable domain reads DGGITQSPKYLFRKEGQNVTLSCEQNLNHDAMYWYRQDPGQGLRLIYYSQIVNDFQKGDIAEGYSVSREKKESFPLTVTSAQKNPTAFYLCASSIERPGDYGYTFGSGTRLTVV.

V and J are TRBV7-9 and TRBJ2-3; possible D gene TRBD1, 8 bases. The ends were cut back, 10 bases at V and 1 base at J, with 18 bases in the middle. CDR1 and CDR2 (germline): SEHNR, FQNEAQ (reference sequence). CDR3 size: 15 residues. The CDR3 bases are TGTGCCACAGGGCGACAGGGGAGGGGCACAGATACGCAGTATTTT. Translating gives CATGRQGRGTDTQYF.

The chain carries TRBV7-2 and TRBJ1-2; weak D call: TRBD1 (5 bases). V lost 3 bases and J lost 4, with 12 bases in between. Germline assignment: CDR1 SGHTA and CDR2 FQGNSA. CDR3 length: 14 residues. CDR3 protein: CASSFRQLRYGYTF. CDR3 bases: TGTGCCAGCAGCTTCCGACAGTTACGCTATGGCTACACCTTC.

The chain couples TRBV2 to TRBJ2-7; TRBD1 agrees at 10 bases. Per the germline V gene, CDR1 is SNHLY and CDR2 is FYNNEI. The CDR3 runs to 14 residues. J lost 1 base, V lost 6 bases, and 3 bases had no gene match. This CDR3 is CASRKGQGSYEQYF. CDR3 bases: TGTGCCAGCAGGAAGGGACAGGGGTCCTACGAGCAGTACTTC.

Note on this clone: This sample includes further DNA sequences coding for the same CDR3. The J gene is TRBJ1-1, the V gene TRBV7-9, with TRBD1 matching 7 bases. Per germline, CDR1 SEHNR and CDR2 FQNEAQ (reference sequence). J was trimmed by 2 bases and V by 1 base; bases with no gene match: 1. The CDR3 extends over 14 amino acids. The CDR3 bases are TGTGCCAGCAGCTTAGGACAGGGTAACACTGAAGCTTTCTTT. It encodes CASSLGQGNTEAFF.

This clone was recorded only once. The same CDR3 also results from other DNA sequences found in this sample. The chain couples TRBV19 to TRBJ1-2; D gene uncertain. Trimming took off 3 bases at V and 4 bases at J, with 15 bases between the two ends. In germline, CDR1 is LNHDA, CDR2 SQIVND (reference sequence). CDR3 length: 15 residues. The CDR3 DNA reads as TGTGCCAGTAGTATGAGAGGGCGCCATGGCTATGGCTACACCTTC. Encoded protein: CASSMRGRHGYGYTF.